The 32 T cell receptor beta chains reported below all come from one sample, sequenced in a study of technical replicates of blood from a few donors. Some clones are missing from TCRdb's copy, which holds only in-frame ones; the method was immunoSEQ multiplex PCR. The sample shows under 100,000 clones, approximately 95% of them seen only once. The sequencing sample was made of T cells isolated from PBMCs. All receptors come from a human donor in good health.

This clone was found once. V usage is TRBV5-8 and J usage is TRBJ1-5; D might be TRBD1 (5 bases). Looked up from germline, CDR1 is SGHTS and CDR2 is YDEGEE. The V and J ends lost 3 bases and 0 bases respectively, with 13 bases between them. This CDR3 region has 16 residues. Written as DNA, the CDR3 is TGTGCCAGCAGCTGGGTGGGAGGACATAGCAATCAGCCCCAGCATTTT. As protein: CASSWVGGHSNQPQHF.

The gene calls are TRBV5-1 and TRBJ1-4, with a weak D call TRBD1 (6 bases). CDR1 SGHRS and CDR2 YFSETQ come from the germline V gene. Trimming pared 2 bases from V and 3 bases from J, leaving 26 bases between. This CDR3 contains 20 residues. This CDR3 is CASSFRSSGVDLFPNEKLFF. In DNA form, the CDR3 reads TGCGCCAGCAGCTTCAGGTCCTCAGGGGTTGATTTATTCCCTAATGAAAAACTGTTTTTT.

The CDR3 is CASRPLAGVMNEQFF. The CDR3 DNA is TGTGCCAGCAGACCACTAGCGGGAGTCATGAATGAGCAGTTCTTC. J is TRBJ2-1 and V is TRBV2, with TRBD2 matching 11 bases. Germline V CDR1 and CDR2: SNHLY, FYNNEI. The CDR3 extends over 15 amino acids. The J segment lost 7 bases and the V segment lost 6 bases, leaving 8 bases of the junction unmatched.

The chain links TRBV7-9 to TRBJ2-4; D perhaps matches TRBD1 (5 bases). CDR3 length: 14 residues. V was trimmed by 5 bases and J by 8 bases, leaving 16 bases between them. Per germline, CDR1 SEHNR and CDR2 FQNEAQ (reference sequence). The CDR3 loop is CASSKTPGMDIQYF. In nucleotides, the CDR3 is TGTGCCAGCAGCAAAACCCCAGGGATGGACATTCAGTACTTC.

This sequence joins TRBV28 and TRBJ1-2; 8 nucleotides match TRBD1. Germline CDR1 is MDHEN and CDR2 is SYDVKM. There are 14 residues in the CDR3. With V trimmed by 6 bases and J by 4 bases, 7 bases remained unmatched. In nucleotides, the CDR3 is TGTGCCAGCAGCACCGGACAGGGTCCCTATGGCTACACCTTC. Residues: CASSTGQGPYGYTF.

The chain employs TRBV29-1 and TRBJ2-2; TRBD2 matches 9 bases. Trimming cost V 5 bases and J 5 bases; bases outside gene matches: 6. Germline V gene data show CDR1 as SQVTM and CDR2 as ANQGSEA. This CDR3 region has 14 residues. CDR3 residues: CSVLPSGITGELFF. The DNA of the CDR3 is TGCAGCGTTCTTCCTAGCGGGATAACCGGGGAGCTGTTTTTT.

CDR3 region: CASSGTGFPYEQYF. The CDR3 coding sequence is TGTGCCAGCAGCGGAACAGGGTTCCCCTACGAGCAGTACTTC. The chain joins TRBV9 to TRBJ2-7, with D possibly TRBD1 on 6 matching bases. This CDR3 has 14 residues. V lost 3 bases and J 2 bases, leaving 12 bases between the germline ends. The germline V gene has CDR1 SGDLS and CDR2 YYNGEE.

This clone was picked up a small number of times. V usage is TRBV2 and J usage is TRBJ2-5; 8 nucleotides line up with TRBD1. Trimming took 4 bases from V and 5 from J; bases not matched to a gene: 3. The CDR3 has 13 amino acids. The V gene's germline CDR1 is SNHLY and CDR2 FYNNEI. The CDR3 DNA sequence: TGTGCCAGCAGTGCTAACAGGGGGGAGACCCAGTACTTC. Protein: CASSANRGETQYF. The full variable domain, in which reference TRBV2 and TRBJ2-5 provide the parts outside the CDR3, is EPEVTQTPSHQVTQMGQEVILRCVPISNHLYFYWYRQILGQKVEFLVSFYNNEISEKSEIFDDQFSVERPDGSNFTLKIRSTKLEDSAMYFCASSANRGETQYFGPGTRLLVL.

The chain joins TRBV7-9 to TRBJ2-3; TRBD2 matches 7 bases. CDR1 is SEHNR and CDR2 is FQNEAQ in the germline V gene (reference sequence). The junction had 4 bases not matched to a gene; V was cut back by 5 bases and J by 2 bases. This CDR3 region has 14 residues. The CDR3 DNA is TGTGCCAGCAGCCCGGGGGGACCCACAGATACGCAGTATTTT. This encodes CASSPGGPTDTQYF. Drawing the rest from reference TRBV7-9 and TRBJ2-3, the complete variable domain is DTGVSQNPRHKITKRGQNVTFRCDPISEHNRLYWYRQTLGQGPEFLTYFQNEAQLEKSRLLSDRFSAERPKGSFSTLEIQRTEQGDSAMYLCASSPGGPTDTQYFGPGTRLTVL.

The rearrangement uses TRBV27 and TRBJ1-1, with 9 bases identical to TRBD1. Per germline, CDR1 MNHEY and CDR2 SMNVEV (reference sequence). J was trimmed by 3 bases and V by 5 bases; bases with no gene match: 7. The CDR3 is 15 residues long. Written as DNA, the CDR3 is TGTGCCAGCAGTGACCGGGACAGGGTCTACACTGAAGCTTTCTTT. Protein product: CASSDRDRVYTEAFF.

The rearrangement links TRBV5-6 to TRBJ1-1; the D gene is possibly TRBD1 (5 bases). The CDR3 is 15 residues long. The germline V gene encodes CDR1 SGHDT and CDR2 YYEEEE. The V and J ends lost 1 base and 4 bases respectively, with 14 bases between them. The DNA of the CDR3 is TGTGCCAGCAGCTTGCTAGGGGACGGGGGCACTGAAGCTTTCTTT. This encodes CASSLLGDGGTEAFF. Complete variable domain (other parts from reference TRBV5-6 and TRBJ1-1): DAGVTQSPTHLIKTRGQQVTLRCSPKSGHDTVSWYQQALGQGPQFIFQYYEEEERQRGNFPDRFSGHQFPNYSSELNVNALLLGDSALYLCASSLLGDGGTEAFFGQGTRLTVV.

This clone was counted once. The chain has TRBV6-1 and TRBJ1-5; no firm D call. The germline gives CDR1 MNHNS, CDR2 SASEGT. The V gene lost 5 bases and the J gene lost 4 bases, with 6 bases spanning the gap. This CDR3 has 12 residues. CDR3 residues: CASSNINQPQHF. The CDR3 coding sequence is TGTGCCAGCAGTAATATTAATCAGCCCCAGCATTTT.

V gene TRBV13 combines with J gene TRBJ2-5; TRBD2 agrees at 16 bases. The CDR3 spans 16 residues. Germline V gene lookup returns CDR1 PRHDT and CDR2 FYEKMQ (reference sequence). V gave up 3 bases and J gave up 3 bases; unmatched junction bases: 1. The CDR3 coding sequence is TGTGCCAGCAGCTTGGGGACTAGCGGGAGGGAAGAGACCCAGTACTTC. Translating it yields CASSLGTSGREETQYF.

The J gene is TRBJ1-1, the V gene TRBV30, with a possible D match to TRBD1 (5 bases). V shed 2 bases and J shed 1 base, with 11 bases lying between them. Germline V gene lookup returns CDR1 GTSNPN and CDR2 SVGIG (reference sequence). This CDR3 comprises 14 residues. This CDR3 is CAWSWDSGNTEAFF. The CDR3 DNA follows: TGTGCCTGGAGTTGGGACTCCGGGAACACTGAAGCTTTCTTT.

The V and J genes are TRBV6-5 and TRBJ2-1, with a possible D match to TRBD2 (5 bases). The CDR3 loop spans 14 amino acids. Germline V CDR1 and CDR2: MNHEY, SVGAGI. Trimming took off 8 bases at V and 5 bases at J, with 16 bases between the two ends. DNA for the CDR3: TGTGCCAGCTGCCGCCTGGAGGCGGACAATGAGCAGTTCTTC. Amino acid sequence: CASCRLEADNEQFF.

The rearrangement links TRBV11-2 to TRBJ2-7; D possibly corresponds to TRBD2 (5 bases). The CDR3 is 16 residues long. Germline CDR1 and CDR2: SGHAT and FQNNGV. V was pared by 1 base and J by 6 bases, with 19 bases between. CDR3 sequence reads: CASSLGFTRASAEQYF. The DNA for the CDR3 is TGTGCCAGCAGCTTAGGTTTCACTAGGGCGTCCGCCGAGCAGTACTTC. Variable domain in full (rest from reference TRBV11-2 and TRBJ2-7): EAGVAQSPRYKIIEKRQSVAFWCNPISGHATLYWYQQILGQGPKLLIQFQNNGVVDDSQLPKDRFSAERLKGVDSTLKIQPAKLEDSAVYLCASSLGFTRASAEQYFGPGTRLTVT.

The chain joins TRBV28 to TRBJ2-5; TRBD2 is a possible D gene (6 bases). The CDR3 is made up of 16 amino acids. CDR1 is MDHEN, CDR2 SYDVKM, per germline. Trimming removed 7 bases at V and 2 bases at J, with 20 bases between. The CDR3 sequence: CASTLRISGGQETQYF. CDR3 coding DNA: TGTGCCAGCACCCTACGGATTTCCGGGGGACAAGAGACCCAGTACTTC.

The sample holds a few counts of this clone. J is TRBJ2-4 and V is TRBV5-1, with 9 nucleotides matching TRBD1. Germline V gives CDR1 SGHRS, CDR2 YFSETQ. The CDR3 loop spans 14 amino acids. V lost 2 bases, J lost 5 bases, and 2 bases stayed unmatched. The CDR3 here is CASSFRTGENIQYF. The DNA of the CDR3 is TGCGCCAGCAGCTTTAGGACAGGGGAAAACATTCAGTACTTC.

The sample holds one count of this clone. V gene TRBV28 combines with J gene TRBJ1-2; D is uncertain. The V gene's germline CDR1 is MDHEN and CDR2 SYDVKM. The CDR3 totals 12 residues. With 5 bases removed from V and 4 bases from J, the gap between germline ends came to 8 bases. The CDR3 sequence: CASSPTSYGYTF. The CDR3 nucleotides are TGTGCCAGCAGTCCAACCAGCTATGGCTACACCTTC.

The gene calls are TRBV7-2 and TRBJ1-5, with D possibly TRBD1 on 6 matching bases. The CDR3 contains 14 residues. Trimming stripped 6 bases from V and 5 bases from J, with 14 bases between. CDR1 SGHTA and CDR2 FQGNSA come from the germline V gene. CDR3 sequence (DNA): TGTGCCAGCAGGTCGGACAGCTTGTATCAGCCCCAGCATTTT. Translated: CASRSDSLYQPQHF.

This clone was recorded only once. The chain has TRBV6-1 and TRBJ2-2, with a possible D match to TRBD2 (6 bases). This CDR3 has 17 amino acids. Trimming removed 4 bases from V and 1 base from J, with 16 bases in between. The germline V gene encodes CDR1 MNHNS and CDR2 SASEGT. In DNA form, the CDR3 reads TGTGCCAGCAGTGTCCTTTTTGAGGGAGGGAACACCGGGGAGCTGTTTTTT. As protein: CASSVLFEGGNTGELFF.

The genes are TRBV19 and TRBJ2-3; 7 bases agree with TRBD2. The CDR3 loop spans 17 amino acids. Germline V lookup: CDR1 LNHDA, CDR2 SQIVND (reference sequence). The trim removed 5 bases at V and 3 bases at J, leaving 14 bases unmatched. The CDR3 loop is CASSLNPALAATDTQYF. Here the CDR3 DNA reads TGTGCCAGTAGTCTAAACCCAGCGCTAGCGGCAACAGATACGCAGTATTTT. Full variable domain (remainder filled in from reference TRBV19 and TRBJ2-3): DGGITQSPKYLFRKEGQNVTLSCEQNLNHDAMYWYRQDPGQGLRLIYYSQIVNDFQKGDIAEGYSVSREKKESFPLTVTSAQKNPTAFYLCASSLNPALAATDTQYFGPGTRLTVL.

J is TRBJ2-7 and V is TRBV10-3, with no clear D. Deletions cut 4 bases from V and 4 bases from J, with 11 bases between. Looked up from germline, CDR1 is ENHRY and CDR2 is SYGVKD. This CDR3 is built from 13 residues. The CDR3, as DNA: TGTGCCATCAGTGTAGAGGTACGGTACGAGCAGTACTTC. This codes for CAISVEVRYEQYF.

The table lists this clone with a count of one. This chain's CDR3 is CASSWGRGRDEQYF. The CDR3 DNA sequence: TGTGCCAGCAGTTGGGGCAGGGGACGCGACGAGCAGTACTTC. The chain combines TRBV27 with TRBJ2-7; D possibly corresponds to TRBD1 (6 bases). Germline lookup yields CDR1 MNHEY and CDR2 SMNVEV (reference sequence). V lost 4 bases and J 5 bases, leaving 15 bases between the germline ends. This CDR3 comprises 14 residues.

This chain links TRBV2 with TRBJ2-7, with D tentatively TRBD2 (6 bases). The CDR3 length is 16 residues. Trimming left V 6 bases short and J 1 base short, with 19 bases between. Germline assignment: CDR1 SNHLY and CDR2 FYNNEI. This chain's CDR3 is CASRGARLVVSYEQYF. The CDR3 region has the DNA TGTGCCAGCAGAGGGGCCCGACTAGTGGTATCCTACGAGCAGTACTTC.

The genes are TRBV4-3 and TRBJ1-1; no reliable D call. Trimming pared 6 bases from V and 4 bases from J, leaving 15 bases between. The CDR3 is 14 residues long. The germline V gene has CDR1 LGHNA and CDR2 YSLEER. The CDR3 region has the DNA TGCGCCAGCAGGGTGGAGGCCGGCTTCACTGAAGCTTTCTTT. Its translation is CASRVEAGFTEAFF.

This clone has only a few counts. V is TRBV5-4 and J is TRBJ1-1; TRBD1 agrees at 7 bases. The CDR3 is 15 amino acids. Trimming took 4 bases from V and 4 from J; bases not matched to a gene: 10. Looked up from germline, CDR1 is SGHNT and CDR2 is YYREEE (reference sequence). The CDR3 sequence: CASSQRTGRSTEAFF. The CDR3 region has the DNA TGTGCCAGCAGCCAGCGGACAGGACGAAGCACTGAAGCTTTCTTT.

In regard to this clone: Distinct nucleotide sequences in the sample also encode this CDR3. V gene TRBV5-1 combines with J gene TRBJ2-3; 12 bases are a match to TRBD2. This CDR3 comprises 16 residues. V trimming: 4 bases; J trimming: 3 bases; junction bases outside the gene matches: 6. Germline lookup yields CDR1 SGHRS and CDR2 YFSETQ. CDR3 DNA: TGCGCCAGCAGCACCCTAGCGGGAGGGAGTACAGATACGCAGTATTTT. Its translation: CASSTLAGGSTDTQYF.

The chain carries TRBV6-5 and TRBJ2-7; the match to TRBD2 covers 8 bases. Trimming removed 0 bases from V and 7 bases from J; junction bases left unmatched: 8. CDR1 is MNHEY, CDR2 SVGAGI, per germline. This CDR3 has 15 amino acids. CDR3 sequence: CASSYSMAGGYEQYF. CDR3 nucleotide sequence: TGTGCCAGCAGTTACTCGATGGCGGGAGGATATGAGCAGTACTTC.

The table lists this clone with a count of one. The rearrangement links TRBV29-1 to TRBJ1-4; D unresolved. V was pared by 7 bases and J by 0 bases, with 3 bases between. CDR1 is SQVTM, CDR2 ANQGSEA, per germline. The CDR3 length is 11 residues. The CDR3 nucleotides read TGCAGCGCCTCAACTAATGAAAAACTGTTTTTT. It translates to CSASTNEKLFF.

The count of this clone is one. V usage is TRBV27 and J usage is TRBJ2-1; TRBD2 agrees at 7 bases. Germline loops: CDR1 MNHEY, CDR2 SMNVEV (reference sequence). CDR3 length equals 16 residues. Trimming removed 6 bases from V and 3 bases from J; junction bases left unmatched: 11. CDR3 nucleotides: TGTGCCAGCAGCCGATCCTTACCGGGGGGCTACAATGAGCAGTTCTTC. As protein: CASSRSLPGGYNEQFF.

In DNA form, the CDR3 reads TGCGCCAGCAGCTCATGGGAGTTCAGCACAGATACGCAGTATTTT. Its translation: CASSSWEFSTDTQYF. The chain employs TRBV5-1 and TRBJ2-3; the D gene is possibly TRBD2 (5 bases). Germline V gene data show CDR1 as SGHRS and CDR2 as YFSETQ. Trimming took 3 bases from V and 0 from J, leaving 11 bases between them. The CDR3 runs to 15 residues.